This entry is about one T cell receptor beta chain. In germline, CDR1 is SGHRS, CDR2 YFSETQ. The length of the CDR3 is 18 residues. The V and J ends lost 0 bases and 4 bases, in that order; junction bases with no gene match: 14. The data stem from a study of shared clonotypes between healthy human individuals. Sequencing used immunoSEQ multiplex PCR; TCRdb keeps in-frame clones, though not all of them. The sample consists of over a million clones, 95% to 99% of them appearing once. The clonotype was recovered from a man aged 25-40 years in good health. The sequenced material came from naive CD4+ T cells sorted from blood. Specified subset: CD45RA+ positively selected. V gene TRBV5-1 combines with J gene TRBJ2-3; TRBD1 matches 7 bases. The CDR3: CASSLASGTGVWADTQYF. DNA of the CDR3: TGCGCCAGCAGCTTGGCCTCAGGTACAGGGGTTTGGGCAGATACGCAGTATTTT.